These 2 T cell receptor beta chains share one sample of origin, sequenced in a study of blood T cell repertoires in COVID-19. Libraries were prepared by immunoSEQ multiplex PCR; TCRdb keeps only in-frame clonotypes and omits some of them. The sample yields roughly 62,000 clones, approximately 86% seen once. Material for sequencing was peripheral blood. The origin of the receptors is a human donor with active COVID-19. The donor label of this sample is uncertain.

This CDR3 reads CASKPGGLTEAFF. Here the CDR3 DNA reads TGTGCCAGCAAGCCAGGGGGCTTAACTGAAGCTTTCTTT. The chain joins TRBV25-1 to TRBJ1-1, with TRBD1 matching over 8 bases. V lost 7 bases and J lost 5; bases outside the gene matches: 6. CDR3 size: 13 residues. From germline, CDR1 is MGHDK and CDR2 SYGVNS.

J is TRBJ1-1 and V is TRBV18, with no clear D. With 3 bases removed from V and 8 bases from J, the gap between germline ends came to 13 bases. CDR3 length: 13 residues. The germline V gene encodes CDR1 KGHSH and CDR2 LQKENI. The CDR3 spells CASSPSKLSEAFF. CDR3 coding DNA: TGTGCCAGCTCACCCTCGAAATTAAGCGAAGCTTTCTTT.